A selection of T cell receptor beta chains follows, all from one sample in a study of blood T cell repertoires in COVID-19. Profiling relied on immunoSEQ multiplex PCR, and the TCRdb table lists in-frame clones only, not all of them. Of hundreds of thousands of clones in the sample, about 88% were seen once. Sequencing input: peripheral blood. These receptors came from a man in his 70s with acute or convalescent COVID-19. Both conserved end residues are part of each CDR3. D genes are given only for firm matches. A row's size may be missing; if present it is once, few, many or a size class.

TRBV2	TRBJ1-2	once	.	TGTGCCAGCAGGCAGGGGAACTATGGCTACACCTTC	CASRQGNYGYTF
TRBV5-1	TRBJ2-1	.	TRBD2	TGCGCCAGCAGCTTGGGAGGGACTAGACCCAATGAGCAGTTCTTC	CASSLGGTRPNEQFF
TRBV11-2	TRBJ2-1	.	TRBD2	TGTGCCAGCAGCTTAGGAGGAGCGGGAGGCTACAATGAGCAGTTCTTC	CASSLGGAGGYNEQFF
TRBV5-1	TRBJ2-5	.	.	TGCGCCAGCAGCTCTCCGGACTTACAAGAGACCCAGTACTTC	CASSSPDLQETQYF
TRBV29-1	TRBJ2-1	.	TRBD2	TGCAGCGCCGACTCCTTCCTAGCGGAGACATACAATGAGCAGTTCTTC	CSADSFLAETYNEQFF
TRBV19	TRBJ1-1	.	TRBD1	TGTGCCAGTAGTATGGACAGGGAGAACACTGAAGCTTTCTTT	CASSMDRENTEAFF
TRBV19	TRBJ2-1	few	TRBD2	TGTGCCAGTAGTGCCGTAGCGGGAAACTACAATGAGCAGTTCTTC	CASSAVAGNYNEQFF
TRBV2	TRBJ2-3	.	.	TGTGCCAGCAGTTCATACAGGTACACAGATACGCAGTATTTT	CASSSYRYTDTQYF
TRBV28	TRBJ2-3	once	TRBD2	TGTGCCAGCATCCGGGGGGGGTTGTTGAGCACAGATACGCAGTATTTT	CASIRGGLLSTDTQYF
TRBV24-1	TRBJ2-7	.	TRBD1	TGTGCCACCAGTGATCGTCCGGACAGGGGCTACGAGCAGTACTTC	CATSDRPDRGYEQYF
TRBV7-2	TRBJ1-1	.	.	TGTGCCAGCAGCTTAACCCGGGACACTGAAGCTTTCTTT	CASSLTRDTEAFF
TRBV15	TRBJ2-1	once	.	TGTGCCACCAGCTGGACACCCAATTCCTACAATGAGCAGTTCTTC	CATSWTPNSYNEQFF
TRBV19	TRBJ1-1	.	.	TGTGCCAGTAGTATGAACAGGGTAAGAGGCACTGAAGCTTTCTTT	CASSMNRVRGTEAFF
TRBV6-5	TRBJ2-1	.	.	TGTGCCAGCAGCCCAGGGGGGCAGCCCTACAATGAGCAGTTCTTC	CASSPGGQPYNEQFF
TRBV28	TRBJ2-1	.	TRBD2	TGTGCCAGCACCCTCGGGACTAACAACAATGAGCAGTTCTTC	CASTLGTNNNEQFF
TRBV4-1	TRBJ2-5	few	.	TGCGCCAGCAGCCAAGATGGGCGGGATCGGGCAGAGACCCAGTACTTC	CASSQDGRDRAETQYF
TRBV5-6	TRBJ2-5	.	.	TGTGCCAGCAGCTTGGCCATACAGCCGTACCAAGAGACCCAGTACTTC	CASSLAIQPYQETQYF
TRBV5-1	TRBJ1-1	once	.	TGCGCCAGCAGCTTGGGGACAGAAGACACTGAAGCTTTCTTT	CASSLGTEDTEAFF
TRBV7-3	TRBJ2-2	.	TRBD2	TGTGCCAGCAGCTCCGGACTAGCGGGGGCCACCGGGGAGCTGTTTTTT	CASSSGLAGATGELFF
TRBV7-2	TRBJ2-1	.	.	TGTGCCAGCAGCTTCGAGGTTCAAACTCAGCAGTTCTTC	CASSFEVQTQQFF
TRBV9	TRBJ2-2	.	.	TGTGCCAGCAGCGTAGGGACTCTCACCGGGGAGCTGTTTTTT	CASSVGTLTGELFF
TRBV12-3/TRBV12-4	TRBJ2-7	.	.	TGTGCCAGCAGTTTAAGGGGGGGCTACGAGCAGTACTTC	CASSLRGGYEQYF
TRBV27	TRBJ1-2	.	.	TGTGCCAGTAGGGGCTCGGCCGGGGGAGGCTACACCTTC	CASRGSAGGGYTF
TRBV5-6	TRBJ2-1	.	.	TGTGCCAGCAGCTTGGCGGGAGGGGGCGCCTACAATGAGCAGTTCTTC	CASSLAGGGAYNEQFF
TRBV5-4	TRBJ2-1	few	TRBD2	TGTGCCAGCAGCGCGGGGGGACTAGCGGGGAATGAGCAGTTCTTC	CASSAGGLAGNEQFF
TRBV19	TRBJ2-7	.	TRBD1	TGTGCCAGTAGAGCTTTATCGGGACAGAGTTCCTACGAGCAGTACTTC	CASRALSGQSSYEQYF
TRBV7-3	TRBJ2-1	once	TRBD2	TGTGCCAGCAGCTTTAGCGGGGGGACCAACAATGAGCAGTTCTTC	CASSFSGGTNNEQFF
TRBV3-1/TRBV3-2	TRBJ1-5	.	TRBD1	TGTGCCAGCAGCGACCGGACAGGGGGCTTGCAGCCCCAGCATTTT	CASSDRTGGLQPQHF
TRBV19	TRBJ2-7	.	.	TGTGCCAGTAGTATTAAACAGGGAATCGGGTACGAGCAGTACTTC	CASSIKQGIGYEQYF
TRBV9	TRBJ2-7	.	TRBD1	TGTGCCAGCGGACAATCCGGGACAGGGATCAACGAGCAGTACTTC	CASGQSGTGINEQYF
TRBV18	TRBJ2-1	.	TRBD2	TGTGCCAGCTCACCACAAGGGACTAGTTCCTACAATGAGCAGTTCTTC	CASSPQGTSSYNEQFF
TRBV7-2	TRBJ1-5	.	TRBD1	TGTGCCAGCAGCGCGATGACAGGGTCCCATCAGCCCCAGCATTTT	CASSAMTGSHQPQHF
TRBV5-4	TRBJ2-7	.	.	TGTGCCAGCAGCTTGAAGCTAGCTTCGTTTTCGACCTACGAGCAGTACTTC	CASSLKLASFSTYEQYF
TRBV6-2/TRBV6-3	TRBJ2-5	.	TRBD2	TGTGCCAGCAGTTCCCTCAGACTAGCGGGGGCCGAACAAGAGACCCAGTACTTC	CASSSLRLAGAEQETQYF
TRBV21-1	TRBJ2-7	.	.	TGTGCCAGCAGCAGTCGGACTAGCGGGAGACCGTCCTACGAGCAGTACTTC	CASSSRTSGRPSYEQYF
TRBV10-3	TRBJ1-3	.	.	TGTGCCATCAGACCTCAGGGGTCTGGAAACACCATATATTTT	CAIRPQGSGNTIYF
TRBV28	TRBJ2-2	.	TRBD1	TGTGCCAGCAGCCCACCTTTTGGACAGGAGAACACCGGGGAGCTGTTTTTT	CASSPPFGQENTGELFF
TRBV29-1	TRBJ2-6	.	.	TGCAGCGTTCTACCGCATAGCCCCCCGATCTCTGGGGCCAACGTCCTGACTTTC	CSVLPHSPPISGANVLTF
TRBV7-2	TRBJ2-3	.	TRBD2	TGTGCCAGCGGAGGACTAGCGGGAAGCACAGATACGCAGTATTTT	CASGGLAGSTDTQYF
TRBV5-1	TRBJ2-6	.	.	TGCGCCAGCACCAAAGGGGATTCTGGGGCCAACGTCCTGACTTTC	CASTKGDSGANVLTF
TRBV6-2/TRBV6-3	TRBJ1-5	.	TRBD1	TGTGCCAGCAGCCGGACAGGCTATCAGCCCCAGCATTTT	CASSRTGYQPQHF
TRBV27	TRBJ2-3	few	.	TGTGCCAGCAGTTTGGGGGCTACGCAGTATTTT	CASSLGATQYF
TRBV10-3	TRBJ1-2	.	TRBD1	TGTGCCATCAGGAGAGGGACAGGGAGCCGACTCGACTATGGCTACACCTTC	CAIRRGTGSRLDYGYTF
TRBV7-2	TRBJ2-5	.	.	TGTGCCAGCAGCTTCCGTGCAGAACAAGAGACCCAGTACTTC	CASSFRAEQETQYF
TRBV10-3	TRBJ2-5	.	.	TGTGCCATCAGTGGGTCCAGGGCCCAAGAGACCCAGTACTTC	CAISGSRAQETQYF
TRBV28	TRBJ1-3	.	.	TGTGCCAGCAGTTTACGGGGGGGGTTGAGATCTGGAAACACCATATATTTT	CASSLRGGLRSGNTIYF
TRBV11-2	TRBJ1-1	many	TRBD1	TGTGCCAGCAGCTTAGTGGGGAACAGGGGTGAGGCTTTCTTT	CASSLVGNRGEAFF
TRBV6-2/TRBV6-3	TRBJ2-3	.	TRBD2	TGTGCCAGCAGTTTTCTAGCGGGGGGAGATACGCAGTATTTT	CASSFLAGGDTQYF
TRBV30	TRBJ2-7	.	.	TGTGCCTGGAGCGCGCTCAGGGGATTGTACGAGCAGTACTTC	CAWSALRGLYEQYF
TRBV11-2	TRBJ2-5	.	TRBD2	TGTGCCAGCAGCGACGGGACTAGCGGGCAAGAGACCCAGTACTTC	CASSDGTSGQETQYF
TRBV2	TRBJ2-5	.	TRBD1	TGTGCCAGCAGATCTAACAGGGGGCTCCAAGAGACCCAGTACTTC	CASRSNRGLQETQYF
TRBV10-1	TRBJ2-1	.	.	TGCGCCAGCAGCAGGGACATCTCCTACAATGAGCAGTTCTTC	CASSRDISYNEQFF
TRBV9	TRBJ1-1	.	.	TGTGCCAGCAGCGTAGGGCACACTGAAGCTTTCTTT	CASSVGHTEAFF
TRBV5-1	TRBJ1-1	.	.	TGCGCCAGCAGCTCTCAGACAGGCGGCACGAACACTGAAGCTTTCTTT	CASSSQTGGTNTEAFF
TRBV9	TRBJ2-5	.	.	TGTGCCAGCAGCCGTGGGGCAGCCCAAGAGACCCAGTACTTC	CASSRGAAQETQYF